This T cell receptor (beta chain) was retrieved from a study of T cells in Graves' hyperthyroidism and ophthalmopathy. As for the study in general: Initial diagnosis, before any treatment, was when peripheral blood was collected.

Amplification of TCR beta CDR3 regions was performed using RNA transcripts as template. With the HTBI primer set, the TCR CDR3 went through a first round of RT-PCR. Each CDR3 protein gets one entry after TCRdb re-called the multiplex PCR reads with MiXCR. The data show about 180,000 distinct CDR3 sequences, over 15% seen once. The CDR3 is made up of 11 amino acids. V lost 6 bases, J lost 5 bases, and 7 bases lay in between. Germline V gene sequence: CDR1 MNHEY, CDR2 SMNVEV (reference sequence). For Graves' hyperthyroidism to be stable, ophthalmopathy could not progress within 18 months. Diagnoses rested on clinical symptoms, serum thyroxine and TRAb, thyroid ultrasound and orbital computed tomography. Using around 10 ml of fresh peripheral blood, PBMCs were prepared. This clonotype was detected ten times or more.

Specimen: blood. V and J are TRBV27 and TRBJ2-5, with no clear D. This TCR was sampled from a woman in her forties or fifties with Graves' hyperthyroidism. CDR3 nucleotides: TGTGCCAGCAGGAGTGGGGAGACCCAGTACTTC. It codes for CASRSGETQYF.